This T cell receptor (beta chain) was identified during a study of shared clonotypes between healthy human individuals. Study-wide points: When compared with the clonotypes that were shared by all four sorted-subset donors, the non-shared clonotypes turned out to have lower generation probabilities.

This CDR3 comprises 16 residues. The V gene end was trimmed by 6 bases and the J gene end by 0 bases; junction bases not matched to a gene: 12. The germline V gene encodes CDR1 SQVTM and CDR2 ANQGSEA. Profiled with immunoSEQ multiplex PCR; TCRdb holds only in-frame clones, not every one. This repertoire shows 2 million to 2.5 million clones, around 90% found once; its top ten account for approximately 0.4%. With respect to this clone: Antigen unknown.

The sequenced sample consisted of naive CD4+ T cells from PBMCs. Subset meaning: CD45RA+ positively selected. This rearrangement joins TRBV29-1 to TRBJ2-7; 9 bases fit TRBD1. The receptor was derived from a man between 18 and 29 years old in good health. Some clones in this sample may be carry-over from other donors' samples. The CDR3 loop reads CSVRTQTGGSSYEQYF. CDR3 DNA: TGCAGCGTCCGAACTCAGACAGGGGGGAGCTCCTACGAGCAGTACTTC.